Listed here are 22 T cell receptor beta chains from one sample, sequenced in a study of cytomegalovirus exposure and HLA in healthy donors (dated by TCRdb to about 2017). Library method: the immunoSEQ multiplex PCR assay. The multiplex PCR relied on a mix of 60 forward primers for TCR Vbeta segments and 13 reverse primers for TCR Jbeta segments. The table was pulled from immuneACCESS by TCRdb, which kept in-frame rearrangements only. Such tables lose some clones; where checked, under half of the loss comes from unresolved V genes, and the rest has no known cause. The sample contains about 190,000 clones, 65% to 85% of them found a single time. The ten largest make up 1.6% of the sample. The sample comprised PBMCs. The receptors originated from a woman aged 18-30 years in good health and CMV-seronegative.

The chain has TRBV5-8 and TRBJ2-1; TRBD2 matches at 11 bases. The CDR3 consists of 18 residues. Trimming at V came to 2 bases and at J to 8 bases, leaving 15 bases not matched to a gene. The germline CDR1 and CDR2 sequences are SGHTS and YDEGEE. This CDR3 is CASSFFLRSGGAVDEQFF. The CDR3 DNA follows: TGTGCCAGCAGCTTTTTTCTACGTAGCGGGGGGGCGGTTGATGAGCAGTTCTTC. The full variable domain, in which reference TRBV5-8 and TRBJ2-1 provide the parts outside the CDR3, is EAGVTQSPTHLIKTRGQQATLRCSPISGHTSVYWYQQALGLGLQFLLWYDEGEERNRGNFPPRFSGRQFPNYSSELNVNALELEDSALYLCASSFFLRSGGAVDEQFFGPGTRLTVL.

This clone occurred a few times. This chain links TRBV5-4 with TRBJ2-1; the match to TRBD1 covers 8 bases. The ends lost 0 bases at V and 4 bases at J; junction bases unmatched: 3. Per the germline V gene, CDR1 is SGHNT and CDR2 is YYREEE (reference sequence). The CDR3 extends over 15 amino acids. The CDR3 protein is CASSLEQGVYNEQFF. DNA of the CDR3: TGTGCCAGCAGCTTGGAACAGGGGGTGTACAATGAGCAGTTCTTC.

This clone came up a few times. The rearrangement uses TRBV25-1 and TRBJ2-7; 12 bases are a match to TRBD2. Trimming removed 5 bases from V and 4 bases from J; junction bases left unmatched: 3. Looked up from germline, CDR1 is MGHDK and CDR2 is SYGVNS. CDR3 length equals 14 residues. CDR3 DNA: TGTGCCAGCAGTTTTCTAGCGGGAGGGTACGAGCAGTACTTC. It codes for CASSFLAGGYEQYF.

The chain employs TRBV7-2 and TRBJ2-1, with 9 bases fitting TRBD2. With 0 bases clipped from V and 16 bases from J, the junction kept 16 bases outside the gene matches. The CDR3 contains 16 residues. CDR1 is SGHTA and CDR2 is FQGNSA in the germline V gene. The CDR3 nucleotides read TGTGCCAGCAGCTTAGCACCTAGCTCGGCGGGAGGGCCCCGATTCTTC. Protein: CASSLAPSSAGGPRFF.

The CDR3 loop reads CASSGLSGNEQFF. The DNA for the CDR3 is TGTGCCAGCAGCGGGCTTAGCGGCAATGAGCAGTTCTTC. The V and J genes are TRBV9 and TRBJ2-1, with a tentative D call TRBD2 (6 bases). CDR1 and CDR2 from the germline V gene are SGDLS and YYNGEE. The CDR3 spans 13 residues. With 3 bases removed from V and 6 bases from J, the gap between germline ends came to 10 bases. The entire variable domain, with the rest obtained from reference TRBV9 and TRBJ2-1, is as follows: DSGVTQTPKHLITATGQRVTLRCSPRSGDLSVYWYQQSLDQGLQFLIQYYNGEERAKGNILERFSAQQFPDLHSELNLSSLELGDSALYFCASSGLSGNEQFFGPGTRLTVL.

In nucleotides, the CDR3 is TGTGCCAGCAGCGTAGCACAGTATGGCTACACCTTC. Translating it yields CASSVAQYGYTF. The chain links TRBV9 to TRBJ1-2, with D hard to call. V was pared by 0 bases and J by 5 bases, with 5 bases between. Germline V gene lookup returns CDR1 SGDLS and CDR2 YYNGEE. CDR3 length: 12 amino acids.

This clone was observed a handful of times. The chain carries TRBV11-2 and TRBJ2-1; D is perhaps TRBD2 (6 bases). CDR3 length: 12 residues. Germline V CDR1 and CDR2: SGHAT, FQNNGV. Trimming stripped 5 bases from V and 9 bases from J, with 11 bases between. CDR3 nucleotides: TGTGCCAGCAGCGCGGGGAAGGGTGAGCAGTTCTTC. Translating it yields CASSAGKGEQFF.

The CDR3 DNA sequence: TGTGCCACCGGGGGGGCTAAAGGGGATTACAATGAGCAGTTCTTC. It yields the protein CATGGAKGDYNEQFF. The gene calls are TRBV15 and TRBJ2-1, with a possible D match to TRBD2 (7 bases). Trimming left V 8 bases short and J 4 bases short, with 18 bases between. Germline V gene lookup returns CDR1 LNHNV and CDR2 YYDKDF (reference sequence). CDR3 length: 15 amino acids.

V gene TRBV19 combines with J gene TRBJ1-2; 7 bases map to TRBD1. Germline CDR1 is LNHDA and CDR2 is SQIVND (reference sequence). This CDR3 spans 14 amino acids. V shed 3 bases and J 7 bases; nucleotides not matched to a gene: 8. The CDR3 region is CASSIRGTPPGYTF. Here the CDR3 DNA reads TGTGCCAGTAGTATCAGGGGGACACCGCCTGGCTACACCTTC.

J is TRBJ2-2 and V is TRBV7-3, with 7 bases aligning to TRBD1. Per germline, CDR1 SGHTA and CDR2 FQGTGA. This CDR3 is 14 amino acids long. Trimming removed 5 bases from V and 4 bases from J; junction bases left unmatched: 4. CDR3 in DNA: TGTGCCAGCAGCCGAGGACAGGCCACCGGGGAGCTGTTTTTT. It translates to CASSRGQATGELFF.

V and J are TRBV4-1 and TRBJ2-1; a possible D gene is TRBD1 (5 bases). Trimming pared 3 bases from V and 7 bases from J, leaving 7 bases between. Germline values: CDR1 MGHRA, CDR2 YSYEKL. The CDR3 covers 12 residues. DNA for the CDR3: TGCGCCAGCAGCCACAGGGTAAATGAGCAGTTCTTC. It yields the protein CASSHRVNEQFF.

This clone has a handful of counts. V is TRBV5-4 and J is TRBJ2-2; 13 bases align to TRBD2. This CDR3 has 16 residues. CDR1 SGHNT and CDR2 YYREEE come from the germline V gene (reference sequence). V lost 4 bases to trimming and J lost 8 bases; unmatched junction nucleotides: 8. CDR3 in amino acids: CASSPGTSGVTGELFF. The CDR3 DNA sequence: TGTGCCAGCAGCCCCGGGACTAGCGGGGTAACTGGGGAGCTGTTTTTT.

There are a few counts of this clone. J is TRBJ1-1 and V is TRBV6-6, with 7 bases that match TRBD1. Germline trimming cut 4 bases from V and 2 bases from J; bases unmatched to any gene: 4. The CDR3 length is 14 residues. Germline assignment: CDR1 MNHNY and CDR2 SVGAGI (reference sequence). CDR3 DNA sequence: TGTGCCAGCAGTTTCGACAGGGAAAACACTGAAGCTTTCTTT. Its protein product is CASSFDRENTEAFF.

This sequence joins TRBV6-6 and TRBJ1-1; D might be TRBD1 (5 bases). Germline CDR1 MNHNY, CDR2 SVGAGI (reference sequence). CDR3 size: 15 residues. Trimming shortened V by 6 bases and J by 0 bases, and 14 bases separated the two germline ends. CDR3 DNA: TGTGCCAGCAGCAGCCCAGGGATATTGAACACTGAAGCTTTCTTT. Protein sequence: CASSSPGILNTEAFF.

The J gene is TRBJ2-1, the V gene TRBV5-1, with 8 bases that match TRBD1. The germline CDR1 and CDR2 sequences are SGHRS and YFSETQ. There are 14 residues in the CDR3. With 3 bases clipped from V and 9 bases from J, the junction kept 8 bases outside the gene matches. The CDR3 protein is CASSSRQGLSEQFF. The CDR3 nucleotides are TGCGCCAGCAGCTCAAGACAGGGGCTGAGTGAGCAGTTCTTC.

The chain uses TRBV7-3 and TRBJ2-2, with D perhaps TRBD2 (6 bases). Germline V CDR1 and CDR2: SGHTA, FQGTGA. V gave up 5 bases and J gave up 5 bases, with 21 bases separating them. This CDR3 is 17 amino acids long. The CDR3 bases are TGTGCCAGCAGCATTGGCCCCGGGAGAACTCAAACCGGGGAGCTGTTTTTT. This codes for CASSIGPGRTQTGELFF.

The V gene is TRBV4-3, the J gene TRBJ1-4; the D is unclear. There are 18 residues in the CDR3. The V end lost 0 bases, the J end lost 0 bases, and 14 bases lay between the germline ends. The germline gives CDR1 LGHNA, CDR2 YSLEER. CDR3 sequence (DNA): TGCGCCAGCAGCCAAGATGGCTCATTCGTTGCAACTAATGAAAAACTGTTTTTT. This gives the protein CASSQDGSFVATNEKLFF.

The V gene is TRBV6-5, the J gene TRBJ1-1; a possible D gene is TRBD1 (6 bases). The CDR3 length is 14 residues. Germline assignment: CDR1 MNHEY and CDR2 SVGAGI. Trimming shortened V by 6 bases and J by 0 bases, and 11 bases separated the two germline ends. The CDR3 nucleotides are TGTGCCAGCAGGATCACAGGGATGAACACTGAAGCTTTCTTT. It is translated as CASRITGMNTEAFF.

This clone was detected only once. This chain uses TRBV5-1 with TRBJ2-5; 8 nucleotides match TRBD2. The germline CDR1 and CDR2 sequences are SGHRS and YFSETQ. The ends lost 0 bases at V and 1 base at J; junction bases unmatched: 8. This CDR3 is 17 amino acids long. CDR3 protein: CASSLGVLAELQETQYF. The CDR3 DNA reads as TGCGCCAGCAGCTTGGGTGTACTAGCGGAACTCCAAGAGACCCAGTACTTC.

The chain is built from TRBV5-1 and TRBJ1-2; maybe TRBD1 (5 bases). Trimming shortened V by 0 bases and J by 2 bases, and 11 bases separated the two germline ends. CDR3 length: 15 residues. CDR1 is SGHRS, CDR2 YFSETQ, per germline. CDR3 DNA: TGCGCCAGCAGCTTGGCCTCGGGGGAGAACTATGGCTACACCTTC. It encodes CASSLASGENYGYTF.

This chain joins TRBV6-5 and TRBJ1-4, with TRBD1 identical over 8 bases. J was trimmed by 7 bases and V by 6 bases; bases with no gene match: 10. CDR1 MNHEY and CDR2 SVGAGI come from the germline V gene. The CDR3 runs 15 residues. The CDR3: CASRIDTGTGEKLFF. In nucleotides, the CDR3 is TGTGCCAGCAGGATAGATACCGGGACAGGTGAAAAACTGTTTTTT.

This clone was seen only once. This chain links TRBV4-2 with TRBJ1-2; 9 bases are a match to TRBD1. The CDR3 runs to 12 residues. V gave up 10 bases and J gave up 2 bases; unmatched junction bases: 2. CDR1 is LGHNA and CDR2 is YNFKEQ in the germline V gene. CDR3 nucleotides: TGTGCCACAGGACAGGGGAACTATGGCTACACCTTC. Translated, it gives CATGQGNYGYTF.